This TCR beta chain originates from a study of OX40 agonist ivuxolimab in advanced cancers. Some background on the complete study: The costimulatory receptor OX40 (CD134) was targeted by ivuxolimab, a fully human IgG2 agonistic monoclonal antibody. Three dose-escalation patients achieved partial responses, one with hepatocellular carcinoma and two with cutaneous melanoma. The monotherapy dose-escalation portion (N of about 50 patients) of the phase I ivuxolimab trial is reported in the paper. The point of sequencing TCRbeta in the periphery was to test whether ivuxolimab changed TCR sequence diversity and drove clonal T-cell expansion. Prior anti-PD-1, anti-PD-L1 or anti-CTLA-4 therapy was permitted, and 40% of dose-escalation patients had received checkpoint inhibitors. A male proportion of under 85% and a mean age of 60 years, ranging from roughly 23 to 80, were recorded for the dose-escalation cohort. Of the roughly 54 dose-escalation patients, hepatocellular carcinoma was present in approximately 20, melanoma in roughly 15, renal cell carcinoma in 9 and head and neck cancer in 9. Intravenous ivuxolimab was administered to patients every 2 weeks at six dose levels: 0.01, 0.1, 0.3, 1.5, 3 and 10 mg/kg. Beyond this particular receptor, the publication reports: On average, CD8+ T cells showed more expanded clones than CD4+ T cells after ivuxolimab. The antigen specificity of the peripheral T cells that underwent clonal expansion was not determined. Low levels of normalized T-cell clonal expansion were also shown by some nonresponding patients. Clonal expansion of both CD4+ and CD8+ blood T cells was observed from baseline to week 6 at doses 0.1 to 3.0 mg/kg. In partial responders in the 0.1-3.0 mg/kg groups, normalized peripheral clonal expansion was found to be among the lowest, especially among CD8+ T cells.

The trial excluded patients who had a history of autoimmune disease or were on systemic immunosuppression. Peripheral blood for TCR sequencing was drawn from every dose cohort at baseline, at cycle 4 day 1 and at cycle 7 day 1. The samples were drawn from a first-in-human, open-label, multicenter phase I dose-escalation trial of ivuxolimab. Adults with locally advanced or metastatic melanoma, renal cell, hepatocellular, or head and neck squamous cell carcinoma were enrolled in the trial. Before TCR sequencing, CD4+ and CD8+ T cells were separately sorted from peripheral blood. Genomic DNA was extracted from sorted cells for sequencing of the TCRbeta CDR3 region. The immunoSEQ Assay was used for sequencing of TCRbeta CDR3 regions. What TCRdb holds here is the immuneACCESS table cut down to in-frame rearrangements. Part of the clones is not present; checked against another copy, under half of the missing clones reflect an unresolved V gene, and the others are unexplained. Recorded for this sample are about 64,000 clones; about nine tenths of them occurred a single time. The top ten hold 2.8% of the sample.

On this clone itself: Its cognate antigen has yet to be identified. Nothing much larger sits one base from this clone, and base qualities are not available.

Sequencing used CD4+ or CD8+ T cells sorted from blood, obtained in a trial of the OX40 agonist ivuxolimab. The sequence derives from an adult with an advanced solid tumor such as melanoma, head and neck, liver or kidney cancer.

The base sequence is TGTGCCAGCAGACCGGGACGCTCGGGGGAAGAGACCCAGTACTTC. It specifies CASRPGRSGEETQYF. The rearranged chain carries TRBV7-8 and TRBJ2-5; perhaps TRBD2 is the D gene, with 6 bases matching. CDR1 SGHVS and CDR2 FQNEAQ are derived from the germline V gene. Including the terminal cysteine and phenylalanine, the CDR3 comprises 15 residues. Kept here is only the CDR3 DNA, which spans 45 bases and is read in frame from base 1. The germline ends are 17 bases apart after V is trimmed by 6 bases and J by 3 bases.